This T cell receptor beta chain derives from a study of T cell changes during pregnancy in multiple sclerosis. The ends lost 2 bases at V and 3 bases at J; junction bases unmatched: 4. Germline V gene sequence: CDR1 SGHRS, CDR2 YFSETQ. This CDR3 is 15 amino acids long. The table came from immunoSEQ multiplex PCR; TCRdb's copy has only in-frame clones and leaves some out. The repertoire consists of about 70,000 clones, with approximately 92% occurring once and the leading ten covering about 2.3%. The chain joins TRBV5-1 to TRBJ2-7, with 11 bases that match TRBD1. The sample here was peripheral blood, taken before pregnancy. This clonotype originated in a female donor with multiple sclerosis, enrolled in a pregnancy study. The CDR3 region is CASSFTGTGGYEQYF. The CDR3 coding sequence is TGCGCCAGCAGCTTCACCGGGACAGGGGGCTACGAGCAGTACTTC.